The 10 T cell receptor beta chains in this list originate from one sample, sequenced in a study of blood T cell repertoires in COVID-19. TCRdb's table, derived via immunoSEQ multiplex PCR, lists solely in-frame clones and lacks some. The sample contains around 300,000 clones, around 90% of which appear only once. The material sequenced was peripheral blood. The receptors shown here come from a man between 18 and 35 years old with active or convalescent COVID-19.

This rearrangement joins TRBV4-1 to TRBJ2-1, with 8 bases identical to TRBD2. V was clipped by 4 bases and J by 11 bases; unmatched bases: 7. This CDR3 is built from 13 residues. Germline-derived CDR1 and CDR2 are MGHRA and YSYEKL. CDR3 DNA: TGCGCCAGCAGCCCCGCGGGGGGACTCCAGCAGTTCTTC. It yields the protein CASSPAGGLQQFF.

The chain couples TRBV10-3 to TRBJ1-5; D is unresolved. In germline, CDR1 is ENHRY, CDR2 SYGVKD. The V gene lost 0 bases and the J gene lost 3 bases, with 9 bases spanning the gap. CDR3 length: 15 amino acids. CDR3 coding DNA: TGTGCCATCAGTGAGTCGATACAGAACAATCAGCCCCAGCATTTT. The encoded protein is CAISESIQNNQPQHF.

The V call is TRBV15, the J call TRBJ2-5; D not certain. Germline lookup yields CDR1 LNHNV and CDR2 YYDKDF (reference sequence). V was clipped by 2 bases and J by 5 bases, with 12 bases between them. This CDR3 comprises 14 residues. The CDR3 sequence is CATSRSVMRETQYF. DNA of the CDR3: TGTGCCACCAGCAGAAGCGTGATGAGGGAGACCCAGTACTTC.

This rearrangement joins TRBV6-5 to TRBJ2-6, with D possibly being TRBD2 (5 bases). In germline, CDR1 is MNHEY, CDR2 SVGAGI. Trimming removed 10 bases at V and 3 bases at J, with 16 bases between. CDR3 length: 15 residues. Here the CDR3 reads CATELGVSGANVLTF. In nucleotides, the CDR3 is TGTGCCACCGAGCTCGGGGTTAGTGGGGCCAACGTCCTGACTTTC.

The CDR3: CAIGPGLGKDTQYF. Written as DNA, the CDR3 is TGTGCCATCGGACCGGGACTGGGGAAAGATACGCAGTATTTT. The rearrangement joins TRBV10-3 to TRBJ2-3, with D possibly TRBD2 on 6 matching bases. CDR1 and CDR2 (germline): ENHRY, SYGVKD. The CDR3 loop spans 14 amino acids. V was shortened by 8 bases and J by 5 bases, with 17 bases between the two germline ends.

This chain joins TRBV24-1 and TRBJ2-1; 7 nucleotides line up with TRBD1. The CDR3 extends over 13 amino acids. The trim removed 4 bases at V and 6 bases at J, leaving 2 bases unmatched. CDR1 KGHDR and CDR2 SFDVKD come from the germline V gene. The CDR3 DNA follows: TGTGCCACCAGTGAGCCAGGGGGCAATGAGCAGTTCTTC. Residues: CATSEPGGNEQFF.

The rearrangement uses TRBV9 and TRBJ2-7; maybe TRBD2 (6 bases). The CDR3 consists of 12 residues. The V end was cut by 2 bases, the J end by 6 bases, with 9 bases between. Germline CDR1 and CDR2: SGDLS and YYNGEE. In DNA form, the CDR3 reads TGTGCCAGCAGCGTGGCAGCGGGCGAGCAGTACTTC. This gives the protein CASSVAAGEQYF.

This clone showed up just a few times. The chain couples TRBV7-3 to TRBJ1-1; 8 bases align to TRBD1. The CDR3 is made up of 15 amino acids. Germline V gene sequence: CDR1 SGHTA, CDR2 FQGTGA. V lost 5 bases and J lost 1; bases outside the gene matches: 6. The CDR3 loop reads CASSPTGTGNTEAFF. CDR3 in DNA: TGTGCCAGCAGCCCTACCGGGACAGGGAACACTGAAGCTTTCTTT.

In nucleotides, the CDR3 is TGTGCCAGCAGCCGAGAAAGGGGGCAAATACTGTTTTTT. Its translation is CASSRERGQILFF. The chain employs TRBV6-5 and TRBJ1-4; 7 bases agree with TRBD1. Germline-derived CDR1 and CDR2 are MNHEY and SVGAGI. After removal of 6 bases from V and 13 bases from J, the junction contained 11 bases not matched to a gene. The CDR3 consists of 13 residues.

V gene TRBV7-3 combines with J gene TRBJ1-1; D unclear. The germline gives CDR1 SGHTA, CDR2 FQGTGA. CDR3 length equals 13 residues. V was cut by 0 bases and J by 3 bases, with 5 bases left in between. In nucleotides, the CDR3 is TGTGCCAGCAGCTTAACCGAGGACACTGAAGCTTTCTTT. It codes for CASSLTEDTEAFF.